The 15 T cell receptor beta chains reported below all come from one sample, sequenced in a study of control samples from healthy donors and cancer patients. Libraries were prepared by immunoSEQ multiplex PCR; TCRdb keeps only in-frame clonotypes and omits some of them. Here the sample spans 150,000 to 200,000 clones, roughly nine tenths being singletons. The sequenced sample was blood. The receptors shown here come from a woman aged 25 to 39 in good health.

The chain joins TRBV27 to TRBJ2-1; TRBD2 agrees at 8 bases. This CDR3 spans 17 amino acids. V was clipped by 6 bases and J by 4 bases; unmatched bases: 14. Germline V gene lookup returns CDR1 MNHEY and CDR2 SMNVEV (reference sequence). The CDR3 nucleotides are TGTGCCAGCAGACCAGTTGTGGCTAGCGGGTTATACAATGAGCAGTTCTTC. It encodes CASRPVVASGLYNEQFF.

The V gene is TRBV7-2, the J gene TRBJ2-2; no definite D call. Germline V CDR1 and CDR2: SGHTA, FQGNSA. CDR3 length equals 13 residues. V was clipped by 5 bases and J by 5 bases, with 9 bases between them. CDR3 coding DNA: TGTGCCAGCAGCCCCCATCCTACCGGGGAGCTGTTTTTT. Its translation: CASSPHPTGELFF.

The chain recombines TRBV7-9 with TRBJ2-3, with D possibly matching TRBD2 (7 bases). The CDR3 runs 15 residues. V was clipped by 3 bases and J by 1 base, with 11 bases between them. Germline V CDR1 and CDR2: SEHNR, FQNEAQ (reference sequence). The CDR3 sequence: CASSFGGPRTDTQYF. The CDR3 DNA reads as TGTGCCAGCAGCTTCGGGGGGCCCCGCACAGATACGCAGTATTTT.

The chain carries TRBV25-1 and TRBJ2-1; D perhaps matches TRBD2 (6 bases). V lost 4 bases and J 8 bases, leaving 15 bases between the germline ends. This CDR3 has 14 residues. Per the germline V gene, CDR1 is MGHDK and CDR2 is SYGVNS. In DNA, the CDR3 is TGTGCCAGCAGTGTCGGGACTCCCCTTGATGAGCAGTTCTTC. It yields the protein CASSVGTPLDEQFF.

J is TRBJ1-5 and V is TRBV7-8; TRBD1 matches at 7 bases. CDR1 SGHVS and CDR2 FQNEAQ come from the germline V gene. The CDR3 runs 15 residues. J gave up 7 bases and V 5 bases, and 11 bases lay outside the gene matches. The CDR3 DNA sequence: TGTGCCAGCAGCCCGTACGGACAGGCAATCCAGCCCCAGCATTTT. The encoded protein is CASSPYGQAIQPQHF.

V gene TRBV19 combines with J gene TRBJ2-1, with D uncertain. The CDR3 covers 17 residues. Germline V gene data show CDR1 as LNHDA and CDR2 as SQIVND (reference sequence). V was pared by 4 bases and J by 0 bases, with 16 bases between. CDR3 loop: CASSTFASSSSYNEQFF. DNA for the CDR3: TGTGCCAGTAGTACTTTTGCTTCTTCCTCCTCCTACAATGAGCAGTTCTTC.

In DNA, the CDR3 is TGCAGTGCTAGTTCGGACAGGGGACTTACTGAAGCTTTCTTT. The encoded protein is CSASSDRGLTEAFF. This chain uses TRBV20-1 with TRBJ1-1, with 9 bases lining up with TRBD1. CDR3 length: 14 residues. Germline V gives CDR1 DFQATT, CDR2 SNEGSKA (reference sequence). The V gene end was trimmed by 3 bases and the J gene end by 5 bases; junction bases not matched to a gene: 7.

This chain links TRBV24-1 with TRBJ1-5, with TRBD1 as a possible D gene (5 bases). V was trimmed by 3 bases and J by 5 bases, leaving 7 bases between them. The CDR3 loop spans 13 amino acids. Germline CDR1 KGHDR, CDR2 SFDVKD. The CDR3: CATSDQGDQPQHF. The CDR3 bases are TGTGCCACCAGTGATCAGGGAGATCAGCCCCAGCATTTT.

This rearrangement joins TRBV6-5 to TRBJ2-5; D not resolved. The germline V gene has CDR1 MNHEY and CDR2 SVGAGI. This CDR3 is 14 amino acids long. V lost 0 bases and J 6 bases, leaving 11 bases between the germline ends. CDR3 in amino acids: CASSYSRAAKTQYF. The CDR3 nucleotides are TGTGCCAGCAGTTACTCTAGAGCTGCTAAGACCCAGTACTTC.

DNA for the CDR3: TGTGCCAGCAGTTTATTCGCAGGGGGAGGCGAGCAGTACTTC. Protein product: CASSLFAGGGEQYF. The rearrangement joins TRBV28 to TRBJ2-7, with D possibly TRBD1 on 7 matching bases. From germline, CDR1 is MDHEN and CDR2 SYDVKM. The length of the CDR3 is 14 residues. Trimming shortened V by 1 base and J by 6 bases, and 13 bases separated the two germline ends. The complete variable domain, with remaining parts taken from reference TRBV28 and TRBJ2-7, reads DVKVTQSSRYLVKRTGEKVFLECVQDMDHENMFWYRQDPGLGLRLIYFSYDVKMKEKGDIPEGYSVSREKKERFSLILESASTNQTSMYLCASSLFAGGGEQYFGPGTRLTVT.

V usage is TRBV11-2 and J usage is TRBJ2-3, with 7 bases fitting TRBD1. CDR3 length equals 16 residues. CDR1 is SGHAT, CDR2 FQNNGV, per germline. V shed 6 bases, J shed 6 bases, and the junction held 15 bases outside the gene matches. The CDR3 loop reads CASRPPFEGATDTQYF. The CDR3 region has the DNA TGTGCCAGCAGACCGCCTTTTGAGGGGGCGACGGATACGCAGTATTTT.

V gene TRBV30 combines with J gene TRBJ1-1; possible D gene TRBD1, 6 bases. The CDR3 has 14 residues. CDR1 and CDR2 from the germline V gene are GTSNPN and SVGIG (reference sequence). V was trimmed by 8 bases and J by 0 bases, leaving 16 bases between them. The CDR3 sequence is CAGRDNFMNTEAFF. The DNA for the CDR3 is TGTGCCGGCCGGGACAACTTCATGAACACTGAAGCTTTCTTT.

The gene calls are TRBV14 and TRBJ2-2; D unclear. Germline V lookup: CDR1 SGHDN, CDR2 FVKESK. The CDR3 covers 13 residues. The V gene lost 4 bases and the J gene lost 4 bases, with 7 bases spanning the gap. CDR3 DNA: TGTGCCAGCAGCCGGCTGCTCACCGGGGAGCTGTTTTTT. This gives the protein CASSRLLTGELFF.

The rearrangement links TRBV5-1 to TRBJ2-7, with a tentative D call TRBD1 (6 bases). Trimming shortened V by 0 bases and J by 2 bases, and 15 bases separated the two germline ends. CDR3 length: 16 amino acids. Germline V gene sequence: CDR1 SGHRS, CDR2 YFSETQ. The CDR3 sequence is CASSLDRAGKTYEQYF. Written as DNA, the CDR3 is TGCGCCAGCAGCTTGGACAGGGCCGGGAAAACCTACGAGCAGTACTTC.

The chain links TRBV9 to TRBJ2-6; possibly TRBD2 for D (7 bases). Germline CDR1 reads SGDLS; CDR2 reads YYNGEE. This CDR3 has 15 amino acids. The V end lost 4 bases, the J end lost 2 bases, and 10 bases lay between the germline ends. The CDR3 loop is CASSKGGAGANVLTF. The CDR3, as DNA: TGTGCCAGCAGCAAAGGGGGGGCTGGGGCCAACGTCCTGACTTTC.